Below are 11 T cell receptor beta chains sequenced from a single sample in a study of blood T cell repertoires in COVID-19. TCRdb's copy holds only in-frame clones and misses some; the assay was immunoSEQ multiplex PCR. The sample comprises over 60,000 clones, around nine tenths of which are singletons, and approximately 6.2% rests with the top ten. The specimen sequenced was peripheral blood. The source of these receptors is a human donor in a cohort sampled during active COVID-19.

The rearrangement uses TRBV24-1 and TRBJ2-6; the match to TRBD2 covers 12 bases. V lost 6 bases to trimming and J lost 0 bases; unmatched junction nucleotides: 8. Germline V gene sequence: CDR1 KGHDR, CDR2 SFDVKD. The CDR3 runs to 19 residues. The CDR3 loop reads CATSPSGGARSSGANVLTF. CDR3 in DNA: TGTGCCACCAGTCCTAGCGGGGGGGCGAGGAGCTCTGGGGCCAACGTCCTGACTTTC.

The CDR3 bases are TGTGCCAGCAGCCGAACGGGACAGGGCTTCGACGAGCAGTACTTC. Its protein product is CASSRTGQGFDEQYF. The V call is TRBV7-9, the J call TRBJ2-7; 9 positions match TRBD1. The germline gives CDR1 SEHNR, CDR2 FQNEAQ (reference sequence). This CDR3 comprises 15 residues. V shed 5 bases, J shed 5 bases, and the junction held 10 bases outside the gene matches.

This rearrangement joins TRBV3-1 (or the pseudogene TRBV3-2) to TRBJ2-1; TRBD1 matches at 8 bases. Germline CDR1 LGHDT, CDR2 YNNKEL (reference sequence). The CDR3 is made up of 17 amino acids. J lost 6 bases, V lost 3 bases, and 13 bases had no gene match. The CDR3 region has the DNA TGTGCCAGCAGCCATCAATCCGGGACAGGATTTGGCAATGAGCAGTTCTTC. Protein sequence: CASSHQSGTGFGNEQFF.

This clone was seen a single time. The chain joins TRBV3-1 (or the pseudogene TRBV3-2) to TRBJ2-2, with 7 bases aligning to TRBD2. CDR3 length: 14 residues. Losses at the gene ends were 5 bases for V and 8 bases for J; bases not matched to a gene: 8. Germline V gene lookup returns CDR1 LGHDT and CDR2 YNNKEL (reference sequence). The CDR3 here is CASSDTSVGGELFF. In DNA, the CDR3 is TGTGCCAGCAGCGACACTAGCGTAGGTGGGGAGCTGTTTTTT.

The chain carries TRBV28 and TRBJ2-4; TRBD1 matches at 7 bases. CDR1 MDHEN and CDR2 SYDVKM come from the germline V gene. The CDR3 runs 15 residues. With V trimmed by 6 bases and J by 0 bases, 5 bases remained unmatched. This CDR3 reads CASSGQVIAKNIQYF. CDR3 nucleotides: TGTGCCAGCAGCGGACAGGTTATAGCCAAAAACATTCAGTACTTC.

The chain carries TRBV10-3 and TRBJ1-1; TRBD1 matches at 11 bases. After removal of 4 bases from V and 3 bases from J, the junction contained 1 base not matched to a gene. Per germline, CDR1 ENHRY and CDR2 SYGVKD. The CDR3 spans 14 residues. The CDR3 bases are TGTGCCATCAGTGGGGACAGGGGGGACACTGAAGCTTTCTTT. It specifies CAISGDRGDTEAFF.

V and J are TRBV4-2 and TRBJ1-1, with 7 bases fitting TRBD1. CDR3 size: 21 residues. CDR1 is LGHNA, CDR2 YNFKEQ, per germline. Losses at the gene ends were 7 bases for V and 1 base for J; bases not matched to a gene: 27. This chain's CDR3 is CASTIVDTRDSSLEGNTEAFF. CDR3 nucleotides: TGTGCCAGCACCATAGTCGACACCCGGGACAGCAGCCTTGAAGGGAACACTGAAGCTTTCTTT.

The chain recombines TRBV6-5 with TRBJ1-1; tentative D call: TRBD1 (5 bases). The CDR3 length is 13 residues. Germline loops: CDR1 MNHEY, CDR2 SVGAGI. Trimming took 6 bases from V and 11 from J, leaving 19 bases between them. CDR3 DNA: TGTGCCAGCAGCCCCCTCAGGACGGGGGGTGCTTTCTTT. The encoded protein is CASSPLRTGGAFF.

The chain links TRBV3-1 (or the pseudogene TRBV3-2) to TRBJ2-7; D call uncertain. Germline assignment: CDR1 LGHDT and CDR2 YNNKEL (reference sequence). The CDR3 is 13 residues long. V lost 2 bases and J lost 3, with 8 bases in between. The CDR3 reads CASSQLVNYEQYF. The CDR3 nucleotides are TGTGCCAGCAGCCAACTAGTAAACTACGAGCAGTACTTC.

The chain has TRBV4-1 and TRBJ2-1; 8 nucleotides align to TRBD2. Per germline, CDR1 MGHRA and CDR2 YSYEKL. CDR3 length: 18 residues. V shed 1 base and J 0 bases; nucleotides not matched to a gene: 8. The CDR3 DNA follows: TGCGCCAGCAGCCAAGGGGTGACTAGCGCTAGCTCCTACAATGAGCAGTTCTTC. It codes for CASSQGVTSASSYNEQFF.

The chain employs TRBV3-1 (or the pseudogene TRBV3-2) and TRBJ1-3; D is perhaps TRBD1 (5 bases). From germline, CDR1 is LGHDT and CDR2 YNNKEL (reference sequence). V was cut by 1 base and J by 3 bases, with 10 bases left in between. The CDR3 is made up of 15 amino acids. The CDR3 sequence: CASSQVAGGGNTIYF. The DNA of the CDR3 is TGTGCCAGCAGCCAAGTGGCCGGGGGTGGAAACACCATATATTTT.